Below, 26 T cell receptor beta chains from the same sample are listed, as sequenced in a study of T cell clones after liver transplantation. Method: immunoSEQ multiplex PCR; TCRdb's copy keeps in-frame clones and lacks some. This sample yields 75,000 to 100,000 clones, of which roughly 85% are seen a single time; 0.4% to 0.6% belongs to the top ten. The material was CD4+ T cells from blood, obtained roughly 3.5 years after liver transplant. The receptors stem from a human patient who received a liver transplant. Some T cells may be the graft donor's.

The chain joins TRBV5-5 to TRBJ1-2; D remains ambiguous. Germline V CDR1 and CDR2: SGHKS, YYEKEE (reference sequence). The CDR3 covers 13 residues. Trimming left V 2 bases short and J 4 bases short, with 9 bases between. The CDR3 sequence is CASSLGWFYGYTF. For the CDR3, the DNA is TGTGCCAGCAGCTTAGGGTGGTTCTATGGCTACACCTTC.

The CDR3 spells CASSLGGATDTQYF. As DNA, the CDR3 is TGTGCCAGCTCCCTCGGAGGAGCCACAGATACGCAGTATTTT. V and J are TRBV28 and TRBJ2-3; perhaps TRBD2 as D (5 bases). With 8 bases removed from V and 2 bases from J, the gap between germline ends came to 14 bases. This CDR3 has 14 residues. Germline V gene sequence: CDR1 MDHEN, CDR2 SYDVKM. Filled out from reference TRBV28 and TRBJ2-3, the complete variable domain reads DVKVTQSSRYLVKRTGEKVFLECVQDMDHENMFWYRQDPGLGLRLIYFSYDVKMKEKGDIPEGYSVSREKKERFSLILESASTNQTSMYLCASSLGGATDTQYFGPGTRLTVL.

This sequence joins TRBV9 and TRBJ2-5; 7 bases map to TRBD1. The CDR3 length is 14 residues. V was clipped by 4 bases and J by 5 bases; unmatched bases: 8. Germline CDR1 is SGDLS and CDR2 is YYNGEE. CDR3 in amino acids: CASSSRTGQETQYF. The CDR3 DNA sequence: TGTGCCAGCAGCTCCCGGACAGGACAGGAGACCCAGTACTTC.

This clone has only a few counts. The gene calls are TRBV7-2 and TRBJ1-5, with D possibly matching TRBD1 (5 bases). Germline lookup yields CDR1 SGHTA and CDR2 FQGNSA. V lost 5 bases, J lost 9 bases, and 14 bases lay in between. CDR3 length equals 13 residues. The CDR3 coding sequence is TGTGCCAGCAGCCCCGGGGGGAGTCTGCCCCAGCATTTT. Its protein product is CASSPGGSLPQHF.

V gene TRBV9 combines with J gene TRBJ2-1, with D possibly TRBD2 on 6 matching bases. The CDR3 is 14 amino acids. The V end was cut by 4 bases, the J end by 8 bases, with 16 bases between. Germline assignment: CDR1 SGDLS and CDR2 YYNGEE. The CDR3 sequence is CASSSTGTVDEQFF. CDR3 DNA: TGTGCCAGCAGCTCGACCGGGACTGTCGATGAGCAGTTCTTC.

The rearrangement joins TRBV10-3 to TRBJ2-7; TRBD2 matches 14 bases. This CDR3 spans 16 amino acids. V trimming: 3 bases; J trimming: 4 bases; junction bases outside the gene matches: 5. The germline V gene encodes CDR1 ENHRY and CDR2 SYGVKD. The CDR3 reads CAISEPGLAGDYEQYF. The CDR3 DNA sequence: TGTGCCATCAGTGAACCGGGACTAGCGGGGGATTACGAGCAGTACTTC.

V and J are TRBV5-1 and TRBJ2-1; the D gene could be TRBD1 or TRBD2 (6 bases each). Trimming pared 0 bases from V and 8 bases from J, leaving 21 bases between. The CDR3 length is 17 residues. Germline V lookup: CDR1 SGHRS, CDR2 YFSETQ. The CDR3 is CASSLAGGGRIVDEQFF. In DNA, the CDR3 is TGCGCCAGCAGCTTGGCCGGAGGGGGGCGCATTGTGGATGAGCAGTTCTTC.

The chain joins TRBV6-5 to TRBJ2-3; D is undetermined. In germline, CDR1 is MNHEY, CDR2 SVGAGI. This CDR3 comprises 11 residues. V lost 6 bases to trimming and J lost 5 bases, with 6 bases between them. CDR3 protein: CASSSGDTQYF. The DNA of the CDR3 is TGTGCCAGCAGCTCTGGAGATACGCAGTATTTT.

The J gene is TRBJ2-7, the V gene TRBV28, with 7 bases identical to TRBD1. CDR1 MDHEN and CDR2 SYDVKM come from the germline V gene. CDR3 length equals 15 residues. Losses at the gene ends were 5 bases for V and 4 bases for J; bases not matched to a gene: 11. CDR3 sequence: CASSPTGYLAYEQYF. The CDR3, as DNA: TGTGCCAGCAGTCCGACAGGGTATCTAGCTTACGAGCAGTACTTC. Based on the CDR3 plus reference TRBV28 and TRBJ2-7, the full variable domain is DVKVTQSSRYLVKRTGEKVFLECVQDMDHENMFWYRQDPGLGLRLIYFSYDVKMKEKGDIPEGYSVSREKKERFSLILESASTNQTSMYLCASSPTGYLAYEQYFGPGTRLTVT.

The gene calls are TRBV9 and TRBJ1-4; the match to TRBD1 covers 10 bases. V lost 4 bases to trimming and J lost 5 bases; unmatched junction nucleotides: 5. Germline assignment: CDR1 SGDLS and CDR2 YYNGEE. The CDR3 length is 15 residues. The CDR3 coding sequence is TGTGCCAGCAGCACCCGGACAGGGGGAAATGAAAAACTGTTTTTT. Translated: CASSTRTGGNEKLFF.

The CDR3 bases are TGTGCCAGTAGTGCATGGGGGCCTAATGAAAAACTGTTTTTT. Its protein is CASSAWGPNEKLFF. V usage is TRBV19 and J usage is TRBJ1-4; D possibly corresponds to TRBD1 (6 bases). Germline values: CDR1 LNHDA, CDR2 SQIVND (reference sequence). Trimming pared 5 bases from V and 3 bases from J, leaving 10 bases between. CDR3 length: 14 amino acids.

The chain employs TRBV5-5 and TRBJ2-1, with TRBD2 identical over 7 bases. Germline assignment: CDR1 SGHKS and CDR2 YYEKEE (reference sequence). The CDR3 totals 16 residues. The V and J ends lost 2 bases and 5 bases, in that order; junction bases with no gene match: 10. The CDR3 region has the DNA TGTGCCAGCAGCTTACCACTGGCGGGAGCCAACAATGAGCAGTTCTTC. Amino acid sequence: CASSLPLAGANNEQFF.

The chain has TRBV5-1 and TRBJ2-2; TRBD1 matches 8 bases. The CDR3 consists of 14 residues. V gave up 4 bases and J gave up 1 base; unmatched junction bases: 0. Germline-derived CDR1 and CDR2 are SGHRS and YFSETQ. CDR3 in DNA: TGCGCCAGCAGCGGGACAGGGAACACCGGGGAGCTGTTTTTT. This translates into CASSGTGNTGELFF.

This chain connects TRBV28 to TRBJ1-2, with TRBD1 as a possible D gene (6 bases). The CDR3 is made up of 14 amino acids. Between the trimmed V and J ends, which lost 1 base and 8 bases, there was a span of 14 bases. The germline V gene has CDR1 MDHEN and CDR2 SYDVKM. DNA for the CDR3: TGTGCCAGCAGTTTATTATCTCCAGGGGACGGCTACACCTTC. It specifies CASSLLSPGDGYTF.

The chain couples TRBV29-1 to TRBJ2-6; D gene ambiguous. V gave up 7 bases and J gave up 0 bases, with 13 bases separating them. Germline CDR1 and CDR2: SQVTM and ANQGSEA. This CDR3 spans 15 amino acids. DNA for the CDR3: TGCAGCGCCCTTGTACTGATCTCTGGGGCCAACGTCCTGACTTTC. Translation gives CSALVLISGANVLTF.

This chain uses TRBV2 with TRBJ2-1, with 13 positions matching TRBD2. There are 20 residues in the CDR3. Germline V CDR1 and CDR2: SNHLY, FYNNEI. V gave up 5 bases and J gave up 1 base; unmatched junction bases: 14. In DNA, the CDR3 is TGTGCCAGCAGTCCCGGGACTAGCGGGATTTCCTCCCTGTCCTACAATGAGCAGTTCTTC. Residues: CASSPGTSGISSLSYNEQFF.

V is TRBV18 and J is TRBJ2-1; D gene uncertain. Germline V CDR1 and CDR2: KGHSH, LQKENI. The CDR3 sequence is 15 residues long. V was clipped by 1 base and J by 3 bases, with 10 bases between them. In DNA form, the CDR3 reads TGTGCCAGCTCACCACAAGATCCTAGCTACAATGAGCAGTTCTTC. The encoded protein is CASSPQDPSYNEQFF.

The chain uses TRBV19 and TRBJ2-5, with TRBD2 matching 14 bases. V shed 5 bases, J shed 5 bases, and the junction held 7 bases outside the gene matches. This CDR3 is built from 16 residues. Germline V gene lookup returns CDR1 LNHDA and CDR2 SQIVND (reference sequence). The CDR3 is CASSHRRTSGRETQYF. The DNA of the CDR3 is TGTGCCAGTAGTCACCGTCGGACTAGCGGGAGGGAGACCCAGTACTTC.

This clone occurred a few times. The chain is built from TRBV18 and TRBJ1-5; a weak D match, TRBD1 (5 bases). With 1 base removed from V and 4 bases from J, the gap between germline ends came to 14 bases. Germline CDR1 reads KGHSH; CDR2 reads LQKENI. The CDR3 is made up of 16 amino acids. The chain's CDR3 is CASSPRGTADNQPQHF. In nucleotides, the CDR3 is TGTGCCAGCTCACCACGCGGGACGGCAGATAATCAGCCCCAGCATTTT.

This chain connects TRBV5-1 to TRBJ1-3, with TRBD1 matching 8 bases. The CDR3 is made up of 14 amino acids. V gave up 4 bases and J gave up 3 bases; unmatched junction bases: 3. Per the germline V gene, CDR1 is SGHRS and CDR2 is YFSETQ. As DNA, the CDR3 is TGCGCCAGCAGCGAGACAGGGGTTGGAAACACCATATATTTT. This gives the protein CASSETGVGNTIYF.

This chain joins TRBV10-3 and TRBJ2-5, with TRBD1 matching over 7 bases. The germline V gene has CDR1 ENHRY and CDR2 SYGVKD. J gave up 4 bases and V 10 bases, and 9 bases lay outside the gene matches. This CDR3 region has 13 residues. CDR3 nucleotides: TGTGCCACCTCGAGACAGGGCGGAGAGACCCAGTACTTC. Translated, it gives CATSRQGGETQYF.

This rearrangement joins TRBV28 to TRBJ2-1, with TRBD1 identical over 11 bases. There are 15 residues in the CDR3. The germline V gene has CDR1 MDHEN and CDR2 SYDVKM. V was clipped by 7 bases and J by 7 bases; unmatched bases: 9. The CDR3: CASTLSGTGGNEQFF. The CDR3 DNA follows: TGTGCCAGCACTTTGTCCGGGACAGGGGGAAATGAGCAGTTCTTC.

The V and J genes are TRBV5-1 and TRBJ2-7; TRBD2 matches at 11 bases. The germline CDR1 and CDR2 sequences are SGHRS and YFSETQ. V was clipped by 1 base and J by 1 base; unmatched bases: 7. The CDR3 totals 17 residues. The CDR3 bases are TGCGCCAGCAGCTTGCTAGCGGGAGGCCCCCAGTCCTACGAGCAGTACTTC. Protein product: CASSLLAGGPQSYEQYF.

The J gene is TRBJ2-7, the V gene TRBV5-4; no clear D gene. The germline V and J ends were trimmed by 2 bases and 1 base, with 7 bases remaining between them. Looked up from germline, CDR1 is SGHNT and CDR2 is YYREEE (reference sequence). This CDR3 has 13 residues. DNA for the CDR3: TGTGCCAGCAGCTTTTACGGATCCTACGAGCAGTACTTC. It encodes CASSFYGSYEQYF.

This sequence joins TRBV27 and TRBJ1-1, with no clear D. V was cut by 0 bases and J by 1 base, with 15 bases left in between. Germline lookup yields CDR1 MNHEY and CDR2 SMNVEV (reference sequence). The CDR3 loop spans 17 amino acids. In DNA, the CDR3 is TGTGCCAGCAGTTTATCGAGAGGGTGGATCGCGAACACTGAAGCTTTCTTT. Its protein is CASSLSRGWIANTEAFF.

This CDR3 reads CASSSPLSLAALSSYNEQFF. The CDR3, as DNA: TGTGCCAGCAGCTCGCCGTTATCACTAGCGGCCCTGAGCTCCTACAATGAGCAGTTCTTC. The rearrangement joins TRBV7-8 to TRBJ2-1, with 8 nucleotides matching TRBD2. Per germline, CDR1 SGHVS and CDR2 FQNEAQ. This CDR3 is built from 20 residues. J was trimmed by 0 bases and V by 4 bases; bases with no gene match: 17.